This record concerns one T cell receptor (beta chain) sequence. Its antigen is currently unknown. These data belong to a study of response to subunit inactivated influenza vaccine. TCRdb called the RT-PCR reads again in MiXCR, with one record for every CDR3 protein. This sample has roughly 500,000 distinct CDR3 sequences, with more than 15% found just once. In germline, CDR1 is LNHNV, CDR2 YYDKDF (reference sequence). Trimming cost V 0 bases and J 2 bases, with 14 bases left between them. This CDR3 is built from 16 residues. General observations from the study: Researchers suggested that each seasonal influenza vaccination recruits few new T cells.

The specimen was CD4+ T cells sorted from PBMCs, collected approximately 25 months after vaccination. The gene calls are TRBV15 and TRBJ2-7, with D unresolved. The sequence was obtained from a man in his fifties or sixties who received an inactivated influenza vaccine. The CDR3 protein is CATSRDSVLSPYEQYF. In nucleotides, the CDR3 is TGTGCCACCAGCAGAGATTCAGTGCTATCCCCCTACGAGCAGTACTTC.